This T cell receptor beta chain was recovered during a study of blood T cells in healthy people across ages. Overall study results and limits: Older age went with lower TCR beta diversity per million T cells, in a roughly linear way. The donors' CMV status was not determined, possibly confounding changes in expanded clonotypes.

Sample-barcoded 5' priming and a J-beta primer mix drove a second PCR of 7 to 11 cycles. Through a template-switch adaptor with 12 random nucleotides, each cDNA molecule received a tag. MiXCR was run by TCRdb on the 5' RACE reads, yielding one entry per CDR3 protein. The sample has about 1.8 million distinct CDR3 sequences; around 50% are singletons. Germline V gives CDR1 MDHEN, CDR2 SYDVKM. Losses at the gene ends were 6 bases for V and 4 bases for J; bases not matched to a gene: 11. The CDR3 loop spans 16 amino acids. With respect to this clonotype: Its target is not known.

The specimen was blood. The TCR comes from a woman aged 40 to 50 in good health. The chain combines TRBV28 with TRBJ2-3, with TRBD2 matching over 9 bases. The CDR3 nucleotides read TGTGCCAGCAGGAGATTGCGGGGGGGCCGGTCAGATACGCAGTATTTT. As protein: CASRRLRGGRSDTQYF.